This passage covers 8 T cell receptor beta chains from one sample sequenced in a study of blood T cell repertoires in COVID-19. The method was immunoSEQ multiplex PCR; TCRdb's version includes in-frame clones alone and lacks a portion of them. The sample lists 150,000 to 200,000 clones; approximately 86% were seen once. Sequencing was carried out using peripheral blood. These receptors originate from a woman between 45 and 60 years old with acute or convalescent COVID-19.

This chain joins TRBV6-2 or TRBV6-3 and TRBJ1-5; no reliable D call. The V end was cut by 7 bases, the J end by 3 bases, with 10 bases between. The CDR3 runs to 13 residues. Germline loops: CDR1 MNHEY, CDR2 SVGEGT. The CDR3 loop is CASTPLANQPQHF. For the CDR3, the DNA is TGTGCCAGCACCCCCTTGGCCAATCAGCCCCAGCATTTT.

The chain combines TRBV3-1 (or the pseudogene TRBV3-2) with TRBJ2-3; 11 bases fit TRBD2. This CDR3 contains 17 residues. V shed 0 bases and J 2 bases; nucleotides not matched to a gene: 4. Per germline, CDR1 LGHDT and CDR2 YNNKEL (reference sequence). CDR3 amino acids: CASSQEPSGGITDTQYF. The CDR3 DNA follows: TGTGCCAGCAGCCAAGAGCCTAGCGGGGGGATCACAGATACGCAGTATTTT.

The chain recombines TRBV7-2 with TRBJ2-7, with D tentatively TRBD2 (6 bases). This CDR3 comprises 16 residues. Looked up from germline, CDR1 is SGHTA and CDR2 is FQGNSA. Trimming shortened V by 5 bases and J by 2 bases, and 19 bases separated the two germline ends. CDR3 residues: CASSADRPSVTYEQYF. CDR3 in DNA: TGTGCCAGCAGCGCAGATCGGCCTAGCGTTACCTACGAGCAGTACTTC.

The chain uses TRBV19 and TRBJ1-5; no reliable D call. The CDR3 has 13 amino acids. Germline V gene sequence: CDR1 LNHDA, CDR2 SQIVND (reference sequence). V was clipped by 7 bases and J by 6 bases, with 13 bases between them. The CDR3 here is CASTQWGGQPQHF. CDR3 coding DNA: TGTGCCAGTACCCAGTGGGGAGGTCAGCCCCAGCATTTT.

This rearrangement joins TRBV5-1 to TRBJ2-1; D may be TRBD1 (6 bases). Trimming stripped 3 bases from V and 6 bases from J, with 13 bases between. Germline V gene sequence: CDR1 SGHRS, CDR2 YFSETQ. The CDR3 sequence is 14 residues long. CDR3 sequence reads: CASSSTTGSNEQFF. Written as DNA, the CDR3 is TGCGCCAGCAGCTCAACCACAGGGAGCAATGAGCAGTTCTTC.

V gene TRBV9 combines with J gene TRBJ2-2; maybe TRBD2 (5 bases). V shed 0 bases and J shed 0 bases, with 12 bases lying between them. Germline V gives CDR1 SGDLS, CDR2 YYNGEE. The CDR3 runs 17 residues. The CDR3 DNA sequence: TGTGCCAGCAGCGTAGTCCCTAGCCCAACGAACACCGGGGAGCTGTTTTTT. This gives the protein CASSVVPSPTNTGELFF. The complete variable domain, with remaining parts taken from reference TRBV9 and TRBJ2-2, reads DSGVTQTPKHLITATGQRVTLRCSPRSGDLSVYWYQQSLDQGLQFLIQYYNGEERAKGNILERFSAQQFPDLHSELNLSSLELGDSALYFCASSVVPSPTNTGELFFGEGSRLTVL.

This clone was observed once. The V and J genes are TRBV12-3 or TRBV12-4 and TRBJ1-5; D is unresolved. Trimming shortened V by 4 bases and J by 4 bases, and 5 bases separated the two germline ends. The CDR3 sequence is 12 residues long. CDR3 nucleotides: TGTGCCAGCAGTTCGAGGAATCAGCCCCAGCATTTT. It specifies CASSSRNQPQHF.

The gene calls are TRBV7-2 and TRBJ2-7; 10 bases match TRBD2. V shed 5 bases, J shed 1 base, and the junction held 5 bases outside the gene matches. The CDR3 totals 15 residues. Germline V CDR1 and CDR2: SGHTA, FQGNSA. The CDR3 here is CASSTASGGSYEQYF. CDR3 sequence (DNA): TGTGCCAGCAGCACCGCTAGCGGGGGTTCCTACGAGCAGTACTTC.